The clone carrying this T cell receptor beta chain turned up a few times. Its antigen remains unidentified. These data come from a study of T cell responses to AZD1222 COVID-19 vaccine. Study-level results: Possibly, clonal diversity was underestimated; donors were largely white British and included more females. Seropositive AZD1222 recipients at baseline numbered only five or six. The study found Spike-specific TCR breadth and depth rose after two AZD1222 doses. After the peak T cell response, and only then, were repertoires sampled.

Germline V gene data show CDR1 as SNHLY and CDR2 as FYNNEI. V shed 5 bases and J shed 1 base, with 12 bases lying between them. The CDR3 contains 15 residues. This table comes from immunoSEQ multiplex PCR, and its TCRdb copy is limited to in-frame clones, with some not included. The sample holds roughly 150,000 clones, around 88% seen once. The J gene is TRBJ1-5, the V gene TRBV2; D remains ambiguous. The receptor comes from an adult in good health. The starting material was peripheral blood, obtained on day 0 of AZD1222 vaccination. The CDR3 bases are TGTGCCAGCAGTCGGCGGGGTGCGAGCAATCAGCCCCAGCATTTT. Translation: CASSRRGASNQPQHF.